This T cell receptor beta chain was sequenced during a study of regulatory T cells in long-lasting Graves disease. In this sample, this clonotype turned up a few times. Noted time point: newly diagnosed GD, antithyroid drugs for less than 3 months. PBMC RNA was the source of the TCR library. Roughly 9.5-milliliter peripheral blood samples went into EDTA tubes. Libraries of TCR beta came from iRepertoire HTBI primers plus Arm-PCR of CDR3 regions. In TCRdb, the multiplex PCR reads were re-called with MiXCR into one record per CDR3 protein. The repertoire holds around 450,000 distinct CDR3 sequences, with roughly 15% as singletons. The sample also formed part of further work on T cells in Graves' hyperthyroidism and ophthalmopathy. That paper states: Patients with uncontrolled infections, other autoimmune diseases, pregnancy or lactation were excluded. Thyroid ultrasound and orbital computed tomography, with clinical symptoms and serum thyroxine and TRAb, informed diagnoses. RT-PCR in the first round (using the HTBI primer set) targeted the TCR CDR3.

This clonotype was sampled from a man aged 35 to 55 with Graves disease. The material sequenced was peripheral blood mononuclear cells (PBMCs), taken at new diagnosis, from a patient treated with antithyroid drugs.

The CDR3 reads CASSLASNAGELFF. CDR3 nucleotides: TGTGCCAGCAGTTTAGCTAGTAATGCCGGGGAGCTGTTTTTT. V usage is TRBV27 and J usage is TRBJ2-2, with D unclear. The CDR3 covers 14 residues. Trimming took 2 bases from V and 6 from J, leaving 10 bases between them. Per the germline V gene, CDR1 is MNHEY and CDR2 is SMNVEV (reference sequence).